In its sample, the clone carrying this TCR beta chain was seen a few times. The antigen remains undetermined. The data were produced by immunoSEQ multiplex PCR, yet TCRdb's version contains in-frame clones alone and is incomplete. This table holds approximately 38,000 clones, about 82% found once. The data originate from a study of OX40 agonist ivuxolimab in advanced cancers. Study at large: Ivuxolimab, which is an agonistic anti-OX40 (CD134) antibody, was administered to the patients. The study gave patients intravenous ivuxolimab at 0.01 to 10 mg/kg every 2 weeks. Hepatocellular carcinoma, melanoma, renal cell or head and neck cancer affected the dose-escalation patients. Whole-study results and caveats: Among the nonresponders, some also had low normalized T-cell clonal expansion.

The germline V gene encodes CDR1 SQVTM and CDR2 ANQGSEA. The CDR3 contains 14 residues. The V end was cut by 4 bases, the J end by 4 bases, with 17 bases between. The rearrangement uses TRBV29-1 and TRBJ2-7; tentative D call: TRBD2 (5 bases). Specimen: CD4+ or CD8+ T cells sorted from blood, collected in a trial of the OX40 agonist ivuxolimab. This TCR was sampled from an adult with an advanced solid tumor such as melanoma, head and neck, liver or kidney cancer. The CDR3 DNA sequence: TGCAGCGTTGTTGAAGGGAGAGGGTCTTACGAGCAGTACTTC. Translating it yields CSVVEGRGSYEQYF.